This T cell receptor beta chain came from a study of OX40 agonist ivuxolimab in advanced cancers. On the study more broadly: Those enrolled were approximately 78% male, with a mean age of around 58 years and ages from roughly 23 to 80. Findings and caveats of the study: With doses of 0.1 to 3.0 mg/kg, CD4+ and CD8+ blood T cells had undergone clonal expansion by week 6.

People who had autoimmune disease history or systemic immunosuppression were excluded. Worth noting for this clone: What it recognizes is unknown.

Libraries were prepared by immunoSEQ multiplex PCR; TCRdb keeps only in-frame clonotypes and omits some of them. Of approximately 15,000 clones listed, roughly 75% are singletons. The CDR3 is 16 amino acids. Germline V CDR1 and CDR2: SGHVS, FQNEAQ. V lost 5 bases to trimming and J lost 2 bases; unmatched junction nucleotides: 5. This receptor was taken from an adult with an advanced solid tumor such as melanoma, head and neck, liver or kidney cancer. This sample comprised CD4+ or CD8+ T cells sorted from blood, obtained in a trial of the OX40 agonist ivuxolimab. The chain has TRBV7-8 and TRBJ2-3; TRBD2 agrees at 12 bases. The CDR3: CASSTSGGTLTDTQYF. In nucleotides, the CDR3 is TGTGCCAGCAGCACTAGCGGGGGGACCCTCACAGATACGCAGTATTTT.